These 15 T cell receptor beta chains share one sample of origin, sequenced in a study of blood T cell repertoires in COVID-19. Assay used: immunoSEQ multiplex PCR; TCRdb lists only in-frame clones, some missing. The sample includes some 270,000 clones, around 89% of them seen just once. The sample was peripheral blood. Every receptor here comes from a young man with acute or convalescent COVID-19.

The CDR3 spells CATSSGGGIYGYTF. The CDR3 DNA sequence: TGTGCCACCAGCTCTGGAGGGGGCATCTATGGCTACACCTTC. The chain joins TRBV15 to TRBJ1-2; the match to TRBD1 covers 7 bases. The germline V gene encodes CDR1 LNHNV and CDR2 YYDKDF (reference sequence). This CDR3 spans 14 amino acids. The V segment lost 5 bases and the J segment 4 bases; nucleotides outside the gene matches: 7.

DNA for the CDR3: TGTGCCAGCAGTCGACTAACCTACTCTGGGGCCAACGTCCTGACTTTC. This translates into CASSRLTYSGANVLTF. The V call is TRBV28, the J call TRBJ2-6, with a tentative D call TRBD2 (5 bases). This CDR3 has 16 residues. V shed 5 bases and J shed 0 bases, with 11 bases lying between them. CDR1 is MDHEN, CDR2 SYDVKM, per germline.

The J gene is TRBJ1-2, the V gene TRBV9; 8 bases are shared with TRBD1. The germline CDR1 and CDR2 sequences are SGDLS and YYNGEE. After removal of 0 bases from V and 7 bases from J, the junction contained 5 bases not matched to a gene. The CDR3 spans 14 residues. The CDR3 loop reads CASSVAETGVGYTF. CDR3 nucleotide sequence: TGTGCCAGCAGCGTAGCTGAGACAGGGGTTGGCTACACCTTC.

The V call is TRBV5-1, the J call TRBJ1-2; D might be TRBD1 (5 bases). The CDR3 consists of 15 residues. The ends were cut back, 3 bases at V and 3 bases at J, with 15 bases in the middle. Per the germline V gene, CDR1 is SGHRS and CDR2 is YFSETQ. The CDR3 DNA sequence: TGCGCCAGCAGCTCAGCCAAGGGGAGGTACTATGGCTACACCTTC. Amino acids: CASSSAKGRYYGYTF.

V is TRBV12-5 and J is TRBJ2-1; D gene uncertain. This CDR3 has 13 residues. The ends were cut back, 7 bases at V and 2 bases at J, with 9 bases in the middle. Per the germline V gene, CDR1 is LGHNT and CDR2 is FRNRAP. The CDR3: CASASEPYNEQFF. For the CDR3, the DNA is TGTGCTAGTGCCTCGGAGCCCTACAATGAGCAGTTCTTC.

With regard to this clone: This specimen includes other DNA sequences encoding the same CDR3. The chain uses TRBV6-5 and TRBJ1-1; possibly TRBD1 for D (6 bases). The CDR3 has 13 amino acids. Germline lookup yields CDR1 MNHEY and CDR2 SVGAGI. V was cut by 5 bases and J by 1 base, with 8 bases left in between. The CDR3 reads CASSLTGNTEAFF. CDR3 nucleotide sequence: TGTGCCAGCAGTCTGACAGGGAACACTGAAGCTTTCTTT.

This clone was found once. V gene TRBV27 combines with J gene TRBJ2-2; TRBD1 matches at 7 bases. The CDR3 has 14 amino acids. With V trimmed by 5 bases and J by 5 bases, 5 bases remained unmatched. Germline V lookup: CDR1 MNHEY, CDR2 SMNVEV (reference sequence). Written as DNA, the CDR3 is TGTGCCAGCAGTAGGGACAGAGCTACCGGGGAGCTGTTTTTT. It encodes CASSRDRATGELFF.

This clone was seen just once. The CDR3 region is CASSFNFGGFSPLHF. The CDR3 DNA is TGTGCCAGCAGCTTTAATTTCGGGGGATTTTCACCCCTCCACTTT. J is TRBJ1-6 and V is TRBV7-2; D is perhaps TRBD1 (5 bases). Germline CDR1 is SGHTA and CDR2 is FQGNSA. There are 15 residues in the CDR3. Trimming cost V 3 bases and J 9 bases, with 15 bases left between them.

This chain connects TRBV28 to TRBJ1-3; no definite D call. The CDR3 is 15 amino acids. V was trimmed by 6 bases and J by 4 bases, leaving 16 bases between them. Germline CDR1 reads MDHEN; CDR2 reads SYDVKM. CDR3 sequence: CASSPPNRRGNTIYF. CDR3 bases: TGTGCCAGCAGCCCCCCCAACCGGAGGGGAAACACCATATATTTT.

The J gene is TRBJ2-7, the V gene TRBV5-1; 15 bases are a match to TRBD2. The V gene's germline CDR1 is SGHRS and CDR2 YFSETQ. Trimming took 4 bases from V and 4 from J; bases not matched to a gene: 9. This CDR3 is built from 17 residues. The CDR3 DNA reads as TGCGCCAGCAGCCACGGGACTAGCGGGAGGATATGGTACGAGCAGTACTTC. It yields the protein CASSHGTSGRIWYEQYF.

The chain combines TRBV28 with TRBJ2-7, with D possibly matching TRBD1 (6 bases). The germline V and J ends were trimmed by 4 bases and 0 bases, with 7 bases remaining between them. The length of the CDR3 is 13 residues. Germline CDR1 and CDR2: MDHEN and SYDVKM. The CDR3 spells CASSWDTSYEQYF. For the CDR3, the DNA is TGTGCCAGCAGTTGGGACACCTCCTACGAGCAGTACTTC.

CDR3 loop: CASSPRPLDRDYEQYF. The DNA of the CDR3 is TGTGCCAGCAGCCCGAGACCCCTCGACAGAGACTACGAGCAGTACTTC. The chain links TRBV9 to TRBJ2-7; the D gene is possibly TRBD1 (5 bases). V was clipped by 4 bases and J by 3 bases, with 20 bases between them. Looked up from germline, CDR1 is SGDLS and CDR2 is YYNGEE. The CDR3 spans 16 residues.

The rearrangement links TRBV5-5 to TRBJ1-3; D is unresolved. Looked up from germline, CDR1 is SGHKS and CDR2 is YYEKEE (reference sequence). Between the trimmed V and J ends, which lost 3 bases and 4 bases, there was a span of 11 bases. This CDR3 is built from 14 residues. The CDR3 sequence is CASSSKFRGNTIYF. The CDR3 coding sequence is TGTGCCAGCAGCTCTAAATTCAGGGGAAACACCATATATTTT.

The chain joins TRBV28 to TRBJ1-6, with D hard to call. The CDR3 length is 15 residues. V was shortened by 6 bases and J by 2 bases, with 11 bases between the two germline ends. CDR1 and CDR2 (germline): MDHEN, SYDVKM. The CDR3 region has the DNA TGTGCCAGCAGATCCCGAGGCACCTATAATTCACCCCTCCACTTT. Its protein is CASRSRGTYNSPLHF.

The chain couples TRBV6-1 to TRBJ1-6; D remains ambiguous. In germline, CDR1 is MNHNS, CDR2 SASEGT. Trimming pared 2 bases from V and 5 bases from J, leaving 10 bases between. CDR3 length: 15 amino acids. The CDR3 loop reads CASSELAEDNSPLHF. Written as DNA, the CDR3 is TGTGCCAGCAGTGAATTAGCGGAGGATAATTCACCCCTCCACTTT.